The 21 T cell receptor beta chains reported below all come from one sample, sequenced in a study of CD8+CD57+ T cells in acquired aplastic anemia. TCR beta VDJ and CDR3 profiling used genomic DNA as template. Using its own MiXCR run on the reads, TCRdb lists one record per CDR3 protein. The sample lists hundreds of thousands of distinct CDR3 sequences, about a third occurring once. Before being chosen for sequencing, patients had shown CD8+CD57+ cell expansion by flow cytometry. The specimen sequenced was sorted CD4+, CD8+, or CD8+CD57+ T cells (not recorded which) from PBMCs. Every receptor here comes from a human donor with aplastic anemia.

This clonotype was seen repeatedly, ten times or more. The V and J genes are TRBV10-3 and TRBJ2-7, with D uncertain. Per the germline V gene, CDR1 is ENHRY and CDR2 is SYGVKD. The V end was cut by 3 bases, the J end by 0 bases, with 9 bases between. The CDR3 sequence is 14 residues long. The CDR3: CAISDGRTSYEQYF. The CDR3 nucleotides read TGTGCCATCAGTGATGGCAGAACCTCCTACGAGCAGTACTTC.

The rearrangement joins TRBV7-3 to TRBJ2-5; D may match TRBD1 or TRBD2 (6 bases each). Germline V lookup: CDR1 SGHTA, CDR2 FQGTGA. This CDR3 has 16 amino acids. V was clipped by 5 bases and J by 2 bases, with 18 bases between them. The CDR3 sequence: CASSQERGRTQETQYF. CDR3 DNA: TGTGCCAGCAGCCAAGAAAGGGGGAGGACACAAGAGACCCAGTACTTC.

Regarding this clonotype: This may arise from a read error, as a much more abundant clone is one base away. The chain links TRBV6-1 to TRBJ1-2; a weak D match, TRBD1 (6 bases). V shed 6 bases and J shed 4 bases, with 12 bases lying between them. This CDR3 region has 13 residues. Germline V gives CDR1 MNHNS, CDR2 SASEGT. CDR3 protein: CASREQGRYGYTF. In DNA form, the CDR3 reads TGTGCCAGCAGGGAACAGGGACGCTATGGCTACACCTTC.

For this clonotype: A read error may explain this, as a much larger clone is one base away. The V and J genes are TRBV20-1 and TRBJ1-6; D gene unclear. Trimming removed 6 bases from V and 2 bases from J, with 11 bases in between. The germline V gene encodes CDR1 DFQATT and CDR2 SNEGSKA (reference sequence). This CDR3 is built from 14 residues. CDR3 nucleotides: TGCAGTGCCCCCGATAGCACCTATAATTCACCCCTCCACTTT. It codes for CSAPDSTYNSPLHF.

This clonotype was picked up one time. The chain combines TRBV20-1 with TRBJ2-1, with D possibly being TRBD1 (5 bases). CDR1 and CDR2 from the germline V gene are DFQATT and SNEGSKA (reference sequence). The CDR3 length is 12 residues. The V gene lost 3 bases and the J gene lost 9 bases, with 12 bases spanning the gap. The CDR3 region is CSARAQGGEQFF. Written as DNA, the CDR3 is TGCAGTGCTAGGGCTCAGGGTGGTGAGCAGTTCTTC.

The genes are TRBV5-6 and TRBJ2-5; D is perhaps TRBD1 or TRBD2 (6 bases each). V gave up 2 bases and J gave up 4 bases, with 15 bases separating them. There are 15 residues in the CDR3. Germline assignment: CDR1 SGHDT and CDR2 YYEEEE. Here the CDR3 DNA reads TGTGCCAGCAGCTTTACGGGGGCCAGGCCAGAGACCCAGTACTTC. Translated: CASSFTGARPETQYF.

There are a few counts of this clonotype. V usage is TRBV11-2 and J usage is TRBJ2-7, with D possibly TRBD2 on 5 matching bases. Trimming stripped 0 bases from V and 5 bases from J, with 23 bases between. The CDR3 consists of 18 residues. Germline values: CDR1 SGHAT, CDR2 FQNNGV. CDR3 sequence (DNA): TGTGCCAGCAGCTTAGACATAATGGGAGCCCCTCCCCCCCACGAGCAGTACTTC. It specifies CASSLDIMGAPPPHEQYF. The entire variable domain, with the rest obtained from reference TRBV11-2 and TRBJ2-7, is as follows: EAGVAQSPRYKIIEKRQSVAFWCNPISGHATLYWYQQILGQGPKLLIQFQNNGVVDDSQLPKDRFSAERLKGVDSTLKIQPAKLEDSAVYLCASSLDIMGAPPPHEQYFGPGTRLTVT.

This clonotype was recorded at least ten times. V usage is TRBV2 and J usage is TRBJ1-2; TRBD1 aligns across 9 bases. Germline V gene lookup returns CDR1 SNHLY and CDR2 FYNNEI. CDR3 length: 15 amino acids. J lost 5 bases, V lost 3 bases, and 7 bases had no gene match. Written as DNA, the CDR3 is TGTGCCAGCAGTGAGGACAGGGGAAGGGAGTATGGCTACACCTTC. Protein sequence: CASSEDRGREYGYTF.

The chain is built from TRBV5-1 and TRBJ2-1, with TRBD2 as a possible D gene (5 bases). Germline-derived CDR1 and CDR2 are SGHRS and YFSETQ. V was clipped by 0 bases and J by 2 bases, with 12 bases between them. CDR3 length equals 16 residues. Here the CDR3 DNA reads TGCGCCAGCAGCTTGGAGAGCCACGGGGCCTACAATGAGCAGTTCTTC. This codes for CASSLESHGAYNEQFF.

The chain employs TRBV5-1 and TRBJ2-5; 8 positions agree with TRBD1. Germline V gene lookup returns CDR1 SGHRS and CDR2 YFSETQ. This CDR3 is 15 amino acids long. The trim removed 2 bases at V and 2 bases at J, leaving 5 bases unmatched. The CDR3 region is CASSFGQGVQETQYF. CDR3 coding DNA: TGCGCCAGCAGCTTCGGACAGGGTGTACAAGAGACCCAGTACTTC.

This clonotype appeared a single time. The V call is TRBV2, the J call TRBJ2-5; TRBD1 aligns across 7 bases. CDR3 length equals 14 residues. The J segment lost 2 bases and the V segment lost 6 bases, leaving 6 bases of the junction unmatched. Per germline, CDR1 SNHLY and CDR2 FYNNEI. CDR3 in amino acids: CASRGTAGQETQYF. CDR3 sequence (DNA): TGTGCCAGCAGAGGGACAGCTGGGCAAGAGACCCAGTACTTC.

Ten or more counts support this clonotype. The rearrangement uses TRBV20-1 and TRBJ1-2; D is unresolved. Trimming left V 3 bases short and J 2 bases short, with 13 bases between. The germline CDR1 and CDR2 sequences are DFQATT and SNEGSKA (reference sequence). The CDR3 contains 14 residues. The CDR3 region has the DNA TGCAGTGCTAGTCACCAAGCCATGAACTATGGCTACACCTTC. Translation: CSASHQAMNYGYTF.

The V and J genes are TRBV5-1 and TRBJ1-1, with D maybe TRBD1 (6 bases). The CDR3 contains 13 residues. Trimming removed 0 bases from V and 7 bases from J, with 10 bases in between. Germline CDR1 is SGHRS and CDR2 is YFSETQ. The CDR3 DNA follows: TGCGCCAGCAGCTTGGCGGGGGGCAATGAAGCTTTCTTT. This translates into CASSLAGGNEAFF.

The J gene is TRBJ2-7, the V gene TRBV25-1; no firm D call. Trimming removed 8 bases at V and 3 bases at J, with 17 bases between. The CDR3 loop spans 14 amino acids. CDR1 and CDR2 (germline): MGHDK, SYGVNS. This chain's CDR3 is CASSLPTESYEQYF. The CDR3 nucleotides read TGTGCCAGCTCACTTCCGACGGAAAGCTACGAGCAGTACTTC.

This chain joins TRBV10-3 and TRBJ1-2, with no clear D. This CDR3 has 13 amino acids. The germline CDR1 and CDR2 sequences are ENHRY and SYGVKD. V was trimmed by 6 bases and J by 6 bases, leaving 14 bases between them. CDR3 protein: CAISLWREHGYTF. CDR3 DNA: TGTGCCATCAGCTTGTGGAGGGAACATGGCTACACCTTC.

This clonotype was counted a few times. The chain has TRBV5-1 and TRBJ2-1, with D possibly being TRBD1 (5 bases). CDR3 size: 15 residues. V was pared by 7 bases and J by 3 bases, with 17 bases between. From germline, CDR1 is SGHRS and CDR2 YFSETQ. The DNA of the CDR3 is TGCGCCAGCGGCGAGACAGACCCAATCTACAATGAGCAGTTCTTC. Its translation: CASGETDPIYNEQFF.

The sample holds many counts of this clonotype. V usage is TRBV7-2 and J usage is TRBJ1-5, with a tentative D call TRBD1 (6 bases). The CDR3 loop spans 15 amino acids. Germline V gene lookup returns CDR1 SGHTA and CDR2 FQGNSA. V lost 1 base to trimming and J lost 6 bases, with 13 bases between them. For the CDR3, the DNA is TGTGCCAGCAGCTTAGAGGGGACACCGGGTCAGCCCCAGCATTTT. This translates into CASSLEGTPGQPQHF.

Only a few counts were recorded for this clonotype. A read error is possible here, since a much larger clone lies one base away. The chain is built from TRBV7-2 and TRBJ2-5; D possibly corresponds to TRBD2 (6 bases). This CDR3 has 12 amino acids. The V and J ends lost 5 bases and 9 bases respectively, with 13 bases between them. From germline, CDR1 is SGHTA and CDR2 FQGNSA. The chain's CDR3 is CASSLKREAQYF. DNA for the CDR3: TGTGCCAGCAGCCTCAAGAGGGAGGCCCAGTACTTC.

J is TRBJ1-1 and V is TRBV20-1, with D possibly matching TRBD1 (5 bases). V shed 7 bases and J shed 6 bases, with 15 bases lying between them. This CDR3 region has 12 residues. Looked up from germline, CDR1 is DFQATT and CDR2 is SNEGSKA (reference sequence). CDR3 residues: CSVQSGRSEAFF. The CDR3 DNA follows: TGCAGTGTGCAATCGGGGCGTTCTGAAGCTTTCTTT.

This clonotype was picked up a small number of times. V is TRBV3-1 and J is TRBJ1-1; 7 bases agree with TRBD1. V lost 1 base, J lost 12 bases, and 5 bases stayed unmatched. The CDR3 contains 12 residues. CDR1 is LGHDT and CDR2 is YNNKEL in the germline V gene (reference sequence). The CDR3 DNA sequence: TGTGCCAGCAGCCAAGGCGACAGGGAGACTTTCTTT. Its translation: CASSQGDRETFF.

This clonotype has ten or more counts. The chain is built from TRBV25-1 and TRBJ2-1, with D perhaps matching TRBD1 or TRBD2 (5 bases each). The CDR3 has 14 residues. V lost 6 bases, J lost 8 bases, and 17 bases lay in between. Germline-derived CDR1 and CDR2 are MGHDK and SYGVNS. CDR3 in amino acids: CASRDVRGGDEQFF. The CDR3 DNA is TGTGCCAGCAGGGACGTGAGGGGTGGCGATGAGCAGTTCTTC.